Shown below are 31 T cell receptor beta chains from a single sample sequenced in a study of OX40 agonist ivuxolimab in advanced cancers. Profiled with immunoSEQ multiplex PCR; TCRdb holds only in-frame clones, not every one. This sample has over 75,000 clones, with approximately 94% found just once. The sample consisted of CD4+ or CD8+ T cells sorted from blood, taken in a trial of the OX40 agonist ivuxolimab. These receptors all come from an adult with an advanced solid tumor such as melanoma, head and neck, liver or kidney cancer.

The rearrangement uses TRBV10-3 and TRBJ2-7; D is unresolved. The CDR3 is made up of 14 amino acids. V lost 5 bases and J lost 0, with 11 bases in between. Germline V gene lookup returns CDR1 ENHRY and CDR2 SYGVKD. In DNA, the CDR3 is TGTGCCATCAGTACAGATTATACCTCCTACGAGCAGTACTTC. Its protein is CAISTDYTSYEQYF.

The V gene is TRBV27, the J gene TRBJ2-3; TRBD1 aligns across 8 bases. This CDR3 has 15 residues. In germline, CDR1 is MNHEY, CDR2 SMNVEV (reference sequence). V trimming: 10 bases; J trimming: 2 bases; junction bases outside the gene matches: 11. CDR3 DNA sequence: TGTGCCACCAAGCTCGCGGACAGGGTCACAGATACGCAGTATTTT. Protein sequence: CATKLADRVTDTQYF.

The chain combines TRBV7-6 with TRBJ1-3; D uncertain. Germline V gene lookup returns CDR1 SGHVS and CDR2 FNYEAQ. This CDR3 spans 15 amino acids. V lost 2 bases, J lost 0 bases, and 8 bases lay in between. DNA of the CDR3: TGTGCCAGCAGCTTACACCTAAGCTCTGGAAACACCATATATTTT. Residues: CASSLHLSSGNTIYF.

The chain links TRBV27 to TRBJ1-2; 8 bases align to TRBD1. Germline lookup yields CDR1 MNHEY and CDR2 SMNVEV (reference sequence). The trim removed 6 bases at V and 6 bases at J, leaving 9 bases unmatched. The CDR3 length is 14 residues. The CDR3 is CASSLTGDFDGYTF. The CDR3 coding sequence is TGTGCCAGCAGCCTGACAGGGGACTTCGATGGCTACACCTTC.

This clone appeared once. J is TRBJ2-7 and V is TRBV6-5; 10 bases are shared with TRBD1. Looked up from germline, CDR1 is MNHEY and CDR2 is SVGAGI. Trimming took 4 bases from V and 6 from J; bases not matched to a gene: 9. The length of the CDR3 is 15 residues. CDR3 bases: TGTGCCAGCAGTTCCCCGGACAGGGGGTTTATCGAGCAGTACTTC. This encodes CASSSPDRGFIEQYF.

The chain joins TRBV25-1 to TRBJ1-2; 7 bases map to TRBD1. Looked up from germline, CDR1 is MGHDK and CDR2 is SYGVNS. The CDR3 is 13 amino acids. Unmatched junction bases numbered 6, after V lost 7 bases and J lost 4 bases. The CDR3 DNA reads TGTGCCAGCACCCCCAGGGACAGCTATGGCTACACCTTC. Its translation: CASTPRDSYGYTF.

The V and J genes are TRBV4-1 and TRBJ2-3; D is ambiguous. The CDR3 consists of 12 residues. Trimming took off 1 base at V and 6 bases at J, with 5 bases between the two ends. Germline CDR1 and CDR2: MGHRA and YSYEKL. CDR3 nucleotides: TGCGCCAGCAGCCAAGTTGGGGATACGCAGTATTTT. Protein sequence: CASSQVGDTQYF.

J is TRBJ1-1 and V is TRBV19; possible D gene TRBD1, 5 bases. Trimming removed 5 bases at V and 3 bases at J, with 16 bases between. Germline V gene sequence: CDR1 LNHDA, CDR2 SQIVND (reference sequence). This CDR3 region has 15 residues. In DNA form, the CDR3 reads TGTGCCAGTAGTTTGAGTTCGGGGGGATACACTGAAGCTTTCTTT. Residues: CASSLSSGGYTEAFF. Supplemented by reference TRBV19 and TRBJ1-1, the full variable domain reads DGGITQSPKYLFRKEGQNVTLSCEQNLNHDAMYWYRQDPGQGLRLIYYSQIVNDFQKGDIAEGYSVSREKKESFPLTVTSAQKNPTAFYLCASSLSSGGYTEAFFGQGTRLTVV.

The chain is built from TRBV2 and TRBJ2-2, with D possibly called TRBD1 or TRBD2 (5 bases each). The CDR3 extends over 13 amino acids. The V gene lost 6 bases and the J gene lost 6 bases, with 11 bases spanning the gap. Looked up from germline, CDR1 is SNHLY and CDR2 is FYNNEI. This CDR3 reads CASSVRESGELFF. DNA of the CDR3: TGTGCCAGCAGCGTCAGGGAGTCCGGGGAGCTGTTTTTT.

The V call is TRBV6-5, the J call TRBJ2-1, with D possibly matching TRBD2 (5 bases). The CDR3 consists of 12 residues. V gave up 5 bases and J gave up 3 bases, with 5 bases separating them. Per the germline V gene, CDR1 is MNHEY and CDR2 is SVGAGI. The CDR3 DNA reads TGTGCCAGCAGTCGGGACTACAATGAGCAGTTCTTC. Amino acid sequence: CASSRDYNEQFF.

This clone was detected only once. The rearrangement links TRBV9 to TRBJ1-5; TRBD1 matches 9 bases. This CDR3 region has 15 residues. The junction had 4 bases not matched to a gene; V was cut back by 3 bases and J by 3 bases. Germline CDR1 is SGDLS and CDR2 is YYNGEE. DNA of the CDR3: TGTGCCAGCAGCGAAGGGACAGGGATCAATCAGCCCCAGCATTTT. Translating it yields CASSEGTGINQPQHF.

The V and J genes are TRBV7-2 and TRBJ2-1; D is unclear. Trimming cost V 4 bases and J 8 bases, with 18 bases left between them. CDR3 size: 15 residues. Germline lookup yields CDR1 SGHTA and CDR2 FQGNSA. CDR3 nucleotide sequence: TGTGCCAGCAGCTCTACCGAATTAGATCGAGATGAGCAGTTCTTC. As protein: CASSSTELDRDEQFF.

CDR3 nucleotides: TGTGCCAGCAGCTCCCCGACCGCGGAGCAGTTCTTC. Encoded protein: CASSSPTAEQFF. The chain combines TRBV7-3 with TRBJ2-1; no firm D call. The V gene lost 4 bases and the J gene lost 10 bases, with 11 bases spanning the gap. Germline V gene lookup returns CDR1 SGHTA and CDR2 FQGTGA. The CDR3 length is 12 residues.

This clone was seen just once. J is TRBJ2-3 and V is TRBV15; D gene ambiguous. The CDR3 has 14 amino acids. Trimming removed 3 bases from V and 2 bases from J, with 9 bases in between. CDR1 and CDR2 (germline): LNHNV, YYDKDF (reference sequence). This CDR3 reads CATSSSVFTDTQYF. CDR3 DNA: TGTGCCACCAGCAGTTCGGTCTTCACAGATACGCAGTATTTT. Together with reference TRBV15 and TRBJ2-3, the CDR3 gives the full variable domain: DAMVIQNPRYQVTQFGKPVTLSCSQTLNHNVMYWYQQKSSQAPKLLFHYYDKDFNNEADTPDNFQSRRPNTSFCFLDIRSPGLGDTAMYLCATSSSVFTDTQYFGPGTRLTVL.

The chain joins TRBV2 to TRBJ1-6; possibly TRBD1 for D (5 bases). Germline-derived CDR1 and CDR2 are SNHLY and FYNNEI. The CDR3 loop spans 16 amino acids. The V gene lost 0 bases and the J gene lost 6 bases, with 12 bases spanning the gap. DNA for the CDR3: TGTGCCAGCAGTGAAGCGCTTTTGAGGGGTAATTCACCCCTCCACTTT. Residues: CASSEALLRGNSPLHF.

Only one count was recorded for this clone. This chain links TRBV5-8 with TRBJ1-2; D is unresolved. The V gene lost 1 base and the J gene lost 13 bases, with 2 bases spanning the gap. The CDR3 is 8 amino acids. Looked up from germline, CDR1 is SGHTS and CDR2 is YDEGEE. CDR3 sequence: CASSLSTF. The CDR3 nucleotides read TGTGCCAGCAGCTTGTCCACCTTC.

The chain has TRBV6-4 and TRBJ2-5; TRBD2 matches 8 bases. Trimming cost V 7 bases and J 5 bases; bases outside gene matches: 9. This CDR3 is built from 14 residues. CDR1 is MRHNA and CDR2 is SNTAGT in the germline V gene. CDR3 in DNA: TGTGCCAGCAACGGGAGGGCCACTACTGAGACCCAGTACTTC. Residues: CASNGRATTETQYF.

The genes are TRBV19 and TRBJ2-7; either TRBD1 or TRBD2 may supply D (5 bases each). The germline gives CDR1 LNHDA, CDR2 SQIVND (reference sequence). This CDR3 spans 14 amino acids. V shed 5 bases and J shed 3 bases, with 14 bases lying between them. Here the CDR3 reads CASSSGPRNYEQYF. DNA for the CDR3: TGTGCCAGTAGTTCGGGACCGAGGAACTACGAGCAGTACTTC.

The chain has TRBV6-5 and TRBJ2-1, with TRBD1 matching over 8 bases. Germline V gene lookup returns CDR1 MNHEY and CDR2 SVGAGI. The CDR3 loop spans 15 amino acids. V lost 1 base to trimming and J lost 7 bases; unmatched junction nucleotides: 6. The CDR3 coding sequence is TGTGCCAGCAGTTACTGGCAGGGGGCACAAAATGAGCAGTTCTTC. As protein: CASSYWQGAQNEQFF.

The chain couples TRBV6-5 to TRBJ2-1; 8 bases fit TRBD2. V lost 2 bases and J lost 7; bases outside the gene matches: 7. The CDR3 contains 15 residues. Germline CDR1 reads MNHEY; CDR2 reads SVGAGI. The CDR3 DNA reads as TGTGCCAGCAGTTACGCGGGGGGCTATTTAAATGAGCAGTTCTTC. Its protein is CASSYAGGYLNEQFF.

The DNA for the CDR3 is TGTGCCAGCAGCTTGGGGGGTTCCACCGGGGAGCTGTTTTTT. Encoded protein: CASSLGGSTGELFF. The chain is built from TRBV13 and TRBJ2-2; weak D call: TRBD2 (6 bases). V lost 3 bases, J lost 4 bases, and 9 bases lay in between. Per germline, CDR1 PRHDT and CDR2 FYEKMQ (reference sequence). CDR3 length equals 14 residues.

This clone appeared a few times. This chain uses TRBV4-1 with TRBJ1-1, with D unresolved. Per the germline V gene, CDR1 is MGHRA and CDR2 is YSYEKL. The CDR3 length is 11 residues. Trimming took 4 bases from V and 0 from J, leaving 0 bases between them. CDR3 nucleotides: TGCGCCAGCAGCCTGAACACTGAAGCTTTCTTT. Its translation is CASSLNTEAFF.

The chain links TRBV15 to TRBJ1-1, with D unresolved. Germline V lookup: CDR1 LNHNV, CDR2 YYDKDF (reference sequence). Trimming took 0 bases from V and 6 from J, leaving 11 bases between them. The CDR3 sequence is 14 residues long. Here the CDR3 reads CATSRDRGDAEAFF. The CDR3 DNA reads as TGTGCCACCAGCAGAGACCGGGGTGACGCTGAAGCTTTCTTT.

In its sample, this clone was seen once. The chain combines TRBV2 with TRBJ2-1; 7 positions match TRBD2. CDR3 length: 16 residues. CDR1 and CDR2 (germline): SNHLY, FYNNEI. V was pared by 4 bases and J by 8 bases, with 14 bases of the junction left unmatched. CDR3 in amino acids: CASSGSFPGGIDEQFF. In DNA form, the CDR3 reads TGTGCCAGCAGTGGTTCATTCCCGGGGGGAATCGATGAGCAGTTCTTC.

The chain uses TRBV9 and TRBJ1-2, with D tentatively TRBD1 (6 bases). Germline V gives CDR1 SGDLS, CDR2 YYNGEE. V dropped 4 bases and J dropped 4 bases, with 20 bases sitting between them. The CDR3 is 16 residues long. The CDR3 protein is CASSQDRILGGYGYTF. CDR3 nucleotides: TGTGCCAGCAGCCAAGATAGAATTCTAGGGGGCTATGGCTACACCTTC.

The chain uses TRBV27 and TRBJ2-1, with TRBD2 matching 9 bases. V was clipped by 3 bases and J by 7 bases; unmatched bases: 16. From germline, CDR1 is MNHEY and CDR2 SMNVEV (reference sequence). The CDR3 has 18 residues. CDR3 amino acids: CASSFKGGGGRPGNEQFF. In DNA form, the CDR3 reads TGTGCCAGCAGTTTTAAGGGCGGGGGGGGAAGACCTGGGAATGAGCAGTTCTTC.

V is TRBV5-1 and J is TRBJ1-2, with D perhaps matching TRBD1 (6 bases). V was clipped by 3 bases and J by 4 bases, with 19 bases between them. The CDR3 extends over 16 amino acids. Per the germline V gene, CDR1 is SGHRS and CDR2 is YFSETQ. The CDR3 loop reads CASSSKTGQSSYGYTF. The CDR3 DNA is TGCGCCAGCAGCTCGAAAACAGGACAGTCTAGCTATGGCTACACCTTC.

The DNA of the CDR3 is TGTGCCAGCAGTGACTATGGCTACACCTTC. This sequence encodes CASSDYGYTF. The chain is built from TRBV6-1 and TRBJ1-2; D not resolved. Germline V gene data show CDR1 as MNHNS and CDR2 as SASEGT. V dropped 3 bases and J dropped 4 bases, with 0 bases sitting between them. The CDR3 extends over 10 amino acids.

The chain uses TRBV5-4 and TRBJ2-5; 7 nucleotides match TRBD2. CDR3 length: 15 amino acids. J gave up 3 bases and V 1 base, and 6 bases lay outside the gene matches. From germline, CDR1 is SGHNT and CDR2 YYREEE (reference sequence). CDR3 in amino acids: CASSLWGGIEETQYF. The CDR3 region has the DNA TGTGCCAGCAGCTTGTGGGGGGGGATAGAAGAGACCCAGTACTTC. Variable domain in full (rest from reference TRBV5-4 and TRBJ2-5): ETGVTQSPTHLIKTRGQQVTLRCSSQSGHNTVSWYQQALGQGPQFIFQYYREEENGRGNFPPRFSGLQFPNYSSELNVNALELDDSALYLCASSLWGGIEETQYFGPGTRLLVL.

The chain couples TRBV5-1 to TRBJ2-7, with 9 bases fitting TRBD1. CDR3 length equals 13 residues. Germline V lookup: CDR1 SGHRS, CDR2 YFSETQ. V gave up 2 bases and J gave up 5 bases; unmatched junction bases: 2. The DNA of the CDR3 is TGCGCCAGCAGCTTCGACAGGGGGAACGAGCAGTACTTC. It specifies CASSFDRGNEQYF.

The CDR3 DNA is TGTGCTAGTGGTGATTTAAACGGTCCTATTGTCCAAGAGACCCAGTACTTC. Translating gives CASGDLNGPIVQETQYF. The chain combines TRBV12-5 with TRBJ2-5; unclear D gene. V was trimmed by 5 bases and J by 1 base, leaving 20 bases between them. Germline V lookup: CDR1 LGHNT, CDR2 FRNRAP. The CDR3 extends over 17 amino acids.